This is a list of T cell receptor beta chains from one sample in a study of T cells after yellow fever vaccination. TCRdb redid the calling of the 5' RACE reads with MiXCR, one entry per CDR3 protein. The repertoire holds some 350,000 distinct CDR3 sequences, with over 5% as singletons. The sample here was PBMCs, taken 5 days after the yellow fever booster vaccination. The source is a man in his thirties or forties who received the YFV17D yellow fever vaccine. The CDR3 runs from the conserved cysteine through the conserved F or W. A D gene is named only where the DNA matches it firmly. A clone size is listed for some rows: how often the clone was seen (once, few, many), or a class if it is expanded.

d_gene	v_gene	abundance	j_gene	CDR3nt	CDR3aa
-	TRBV27	few	TRBJ2-5	TGTGCCAGCACTTTGGGAGGGACCCAGTACTTC	CASTLGGTQYF
-	TRBV24-1	-	TRBJ1-1	TGTGCCACCAGTGATACCAATCTCCCCACTGAAGCTTTCTTT	CATSDTNLPTEAFF
-	TRBV5-4	many	TRBJ2-5	TGTGCCAGCAGCTTGGGGGTGGGGCGGAAACAAGAGACCCAGTACTTC	CASSLGVGRKQETQYF
-	TRBV12-3/TRBV12-4	few	TRBJ2-1	TGTGCCAGCAGCAAGGACTCCCCGAATGAGCAGTTCTTC	CASSKDSPNEQFF
-	TRBV20-1	many	TRBJ2-5	TGCAGTGCAATGCGGGATCGGGAGACCCAGTACTTC	CSAMRDRETQYF
TRBD2	TRBV5-1	many	TRBJ2-5	TGCGCCAGCAGCTTGGGCCTAGCGGGAGAGGGGGAGACCCAGTACTTC	CASSLGLAGEGETQYF
TRBD2	TRBV20-1	many	TRBJ2-7	TGCAGTGCTTCCCGGCGTCGGGGGGCCTACGAGCAGTACTTC	CSASRRRGAYEQYF
TRBD1	TRBV29-1	many	TRBJ2-7	TGCAGCGTTGAGGGGACAGGGGGGCGGCAGTACTTC	CSVEGTGGRQYF
-	TRBV11-3	-	TRBJ2-2	TGTGCCAGCAGCTTAAGTTGGGGCACCGGGGAGCTGTTTTTT	CASSLSWGTGELFF
-	TRBV5-4	few	TRBJ1-6	TGTGCCAGCAGCTTGGCAGGGGAGTCACCCCTCCACTTT	CASSLAGESPLHF
-	TRBV5-1	few	TRBJ2-1	TGCGCCAGCAGCTTGGAAGGGGGGCAGTTCTTC	CASSLEGGQFF
-	TRBV9	-	TRBJ2-1	TGTGCCAGCAGCTCGCCGGGACTCCGTCCTGAGCAGTTCTTC	CASSSPGLRPEQFF
TRBD2	TRBV29-1	many	TRBJ2-3	TGCAGCGGGTTGTTGGGACTAGCCACAGATACGCAGTATTTT	CSGLLGLATDTQYF
-	TRBV5-1	many	TRBJ2-5	TGCGCCACCAAGGGGCAGTTCCAAGAGACCCAGTACTTC	CATKGQFQETQYF